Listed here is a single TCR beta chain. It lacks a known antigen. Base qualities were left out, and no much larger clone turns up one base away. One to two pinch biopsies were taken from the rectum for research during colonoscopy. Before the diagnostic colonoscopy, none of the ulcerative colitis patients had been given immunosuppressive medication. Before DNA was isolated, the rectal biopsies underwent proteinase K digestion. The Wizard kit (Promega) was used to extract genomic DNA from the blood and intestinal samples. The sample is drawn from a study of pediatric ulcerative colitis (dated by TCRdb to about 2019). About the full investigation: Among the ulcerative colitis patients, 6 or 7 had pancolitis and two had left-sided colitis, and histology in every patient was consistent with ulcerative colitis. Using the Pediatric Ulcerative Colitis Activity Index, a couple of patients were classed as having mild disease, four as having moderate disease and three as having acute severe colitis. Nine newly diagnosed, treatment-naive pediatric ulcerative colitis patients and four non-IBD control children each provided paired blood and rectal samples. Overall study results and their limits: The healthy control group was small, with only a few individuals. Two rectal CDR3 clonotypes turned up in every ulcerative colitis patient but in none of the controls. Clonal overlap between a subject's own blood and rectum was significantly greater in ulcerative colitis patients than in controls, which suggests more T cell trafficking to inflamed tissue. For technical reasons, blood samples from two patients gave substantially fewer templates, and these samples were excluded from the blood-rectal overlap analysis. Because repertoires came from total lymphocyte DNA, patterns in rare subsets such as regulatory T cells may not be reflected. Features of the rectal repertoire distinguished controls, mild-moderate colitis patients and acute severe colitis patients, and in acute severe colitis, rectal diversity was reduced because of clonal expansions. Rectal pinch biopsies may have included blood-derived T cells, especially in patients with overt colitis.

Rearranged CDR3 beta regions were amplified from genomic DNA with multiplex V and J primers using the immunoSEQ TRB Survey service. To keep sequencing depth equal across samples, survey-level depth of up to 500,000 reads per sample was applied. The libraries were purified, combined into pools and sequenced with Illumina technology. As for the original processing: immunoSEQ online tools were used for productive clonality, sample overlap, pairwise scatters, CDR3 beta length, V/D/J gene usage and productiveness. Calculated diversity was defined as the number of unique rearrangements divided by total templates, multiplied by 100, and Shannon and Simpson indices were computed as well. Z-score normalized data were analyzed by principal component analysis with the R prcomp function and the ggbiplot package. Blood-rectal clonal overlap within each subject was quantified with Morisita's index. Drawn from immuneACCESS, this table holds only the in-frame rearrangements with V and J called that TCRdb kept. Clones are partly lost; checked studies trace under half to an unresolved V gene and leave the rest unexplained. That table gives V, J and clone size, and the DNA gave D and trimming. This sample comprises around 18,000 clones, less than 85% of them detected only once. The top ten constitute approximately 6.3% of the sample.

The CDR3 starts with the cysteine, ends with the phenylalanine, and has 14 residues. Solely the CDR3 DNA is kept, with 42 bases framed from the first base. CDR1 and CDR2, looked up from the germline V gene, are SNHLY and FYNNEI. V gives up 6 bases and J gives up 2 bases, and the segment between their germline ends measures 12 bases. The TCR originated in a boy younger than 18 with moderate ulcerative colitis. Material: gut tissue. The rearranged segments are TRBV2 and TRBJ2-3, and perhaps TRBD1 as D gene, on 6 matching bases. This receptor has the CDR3 CASRTTGFTDTQYF. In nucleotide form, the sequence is TGTGCCAGCAGAACTACAGGGTTCACAGATACGCAGTATTTT.